This T cell receptor beta chain was profiled in a study of cytomegalovirus exposure and HLA in healthy donors (dated by TCRdb to 2015 to 2018). As for the study more broadly: In an earlier analysis of 550 to 750 of the donors, approximately 300 Gb of sequence data and approximately 120 million unique TCR beta sequences from approximately 180 million T cells were reported. An early release covering just under 650 HLA-typed donors comprised about 300 gigabases of sequencing data and tens of millions of unique TCR sequences. Of the roughly 400 genotyped donors, approximately 82% fell in the genetic ancestry cluster associated with self-reported Caucasian donors. The study aimed to test whether cataloging public T cell receptors could reveal signatures of past pathogen exposure. Using immunosequencing, the study profiled T cell repertoires from fewer than 850 subjects and related those repertoires to cytomegalovirus serostatus. Along with the roughly 710-subject first cohort, a separate validation cohort of over a hundred different subjects was used. To predict cytomegalovirus infection status, the study combined high-throughput TCR immunosequencing, statistical association of individual TCRs with disease status, and machine learning. A later analysis re-analyzed previously published TCR beta repertoires from roughly 630 donors and added high-resolution HLA genotyping to study TCR occurrence patterns. In the later analysis, no new phenotypic data were used to find candidate immune exposures; instead, reliance was placed on TCR beta sequences and their occurrence across donors. An earlier analysis of 587 of the donors applied high-throughput TCR beta sequencing to assess whether each TCR beta V gene segment acted as functional or pseudogenic. Alongside the repertoire data, information on donor age, sex, ethnicity and CMV serostatus was compiled. A later genetic analysis used genome-wide SNP genotypes for about 65% of the 666 donors, treating that subset as a discovery cohort. All discovery cohort repertoires had been generated on a single sequencing platform. Class I and class II HLA loci were covered by the typing at four-digit resolution. Typing coverage differed by locus: A, B, C, DRB1 and DQB1 were typed in roughly 620-640 donors, DQA1 in approximately 520, DPA1 in around 600, and DPB1 in 400 to 490. About five DR-DQ haplotypes were handled as single units for association and clustering, since linkage in the cohort was strong. Among roughly 400 genotyped donors of the cohort, an average of roughly 230,000 unique TCR beta nucleotide sequences was sequenced per donor, of which approximately 18% were non-productive.

For CDR1 and CDR2, the germline V gene lists LGHNA and YNFKEQ. CDR3 length: 17 amino acids, cysteine to phenylalanine. Only the CDR3 DNA stays, 51 bases, in frame from base 1. Relative to germline, V is 0 bases shorter and J is 7 bases shorter, with 19 bases between their ends. Comments on this clone: Its antigen is currently not known. No qualities accompany the bases; no much larger clone lies one base away.

The cohort comprised 666 healthy bone marrow donors. All cohort members were sampled while nominally healthy, although unrecorded immune exposures were likely present. The donor was CMV seronegative and was included in the group of under 450 seronegative cohort members. A peripheral blood sample was collected from each donor, and TCR beta sequencing was performed on peripheral blood mononuclear cells. Genomic DNA extraction from the blood cell samples was performed with the Qiagen DNeasy Blood Extraction Kit. Overall study outcomes, separate from this receptor: Linkage disequilibrium might explain the correlated functional status among segregating V segments, but an unknown experimental factor could not be excluded. A further reported finding was that TCR beta sequences accurately predicted the HLA-A and HLA-B alleles for most subjects in the first cohort. Three of the identified cytomegalovirus-associated TCR beta chains were confirmed in vitro to be specific for cytomegalovirus antigens. In this cohort, only TCR beta chains were sequenced, and detectable features were limited by the absence of alpha or paired-chain data. A later analysis found that most CMV-associated TCR beta chains appeared HLA-restricted, with HLA associations seemingly driven largely by CMV exposure. The study gave a list of 150 to 200 TCR beta chains associated with cytomegalovirus. According to a later analysis, TCR association rates differed among HLA loci, with DRB1 alleles showing the most associated TCRs and HLA-C alleles showing the fewest. Most TCR sequences were seen in very few donors, while some public TCRs were found in many individuals. In a later analysis, HLA-associated TCR beta chains showed more clonal expansion and lower generation probabilities than non-associated chains that were equally common. Compared with the roughly 670-donor mean, donors in an Asian-associated ancestry cluster had fewer N-insertions in productive TCRs, according to a later genetic analysis. For the cohort, immune exposure information was limited to CMV serostatus. In an earlier analysis of 587 of the donors, most TCR beta V segments appeared in productive rearrangements about 87% or about 30% of the time, broadly matching IMGT annotations. In both the original and validation cohorts, the classifier was reported to diagnose cytomegalovirus status with high specificity and sensitivity. The authors suggested that the approach could potentially be generalized to other disease states and immunological phenotypes. In a later analysis, some 18,000 TCR beta sequences were associated with specific HLA alleles at a false discovery rate of 0.05. Because the 87-base-pair reads could not distinguish some IMGT-functional V segments, including TRBV6-2 and TRBV6-3, those segments were excluded. The presence/absence analyses assumed that sequencing depth was roughly uniform across donors, and that assumption may not be true. Assigning TCR associations to individual alleles was difficult when HLA alleles, especially DR and DQ, strongly co-occurred. The earlier analysis of some 540 of the donors excluded roughly 17 rarely observed V segments, including chromosome 9 orphons, because counts were too low. Because HLA typing was unavailable for some donors at each locus, only the typed subset was used in association tests. A group of highly shared sequence variants was considered likely to be a technical artifact of the sequencing pipeline. A later genetic analysis associated a missense DCLRE1C variant with V-gene and J-gene trimming of TCR beta chains, and an independent cohort replicated the association. Several of the top co-occurrence clusters appeared to be linked to parvovirus B19, influenza, CMV and Epstein-Barr virus, according to a later analysis.

Receptors were amplified or captured by the immunoSEQ multiplex PCR assay. For the multiplex PCR, a mixture combining 60 forward primers for TCR Vbeta segments and 13 reverse primers for TCR Jbeta segments was used. A multiplex PCR assay on genomic DNA amplified the CDR3 region of rearranged TCR beta genes. The amplified TCR beta libraries were sequenced on the Illumina HiSeq System as 87-base-pair reads. In the authors' own workflow: A later analysis counted 65 million to 90 million unique TCR beta chains across the 550 to 750 repertoires, and 9 million to 14 million of these chains were shared by at least two donors. To remove PCR and sequencing errors, raw reads were error-corrected and collapsed into unique sequences using a nearest-neighbor algorithm that merged closely related sequences. To assign V, D and J gene segments, CDR3 sequences were aligned to IMGT reference sequences. For a sequence to be retained, a match of at least six nucleotides was required to both a V gene segment and a J gene segment. Rearrangements were called productive when the CDR3 lacked stop codons and stayed in frame with V and J; all others were non-productive. CDR3 was defined according to IMGT convention as the region running from the second conserved V-encoded cysteine to the conserved J-encoded phenylalanine. In an earlier analysis of more than 550 of the donors, sequences lacking an unambiguous match to a single V gene segment were excluded. An earlier analysis of 587 of the donors classified V segments as functional when productive rearrangements were above 56.7% and as segregating when the standard deviation between donors was above 5%. A statistical classification framework was built for diagnosing cytomegalovirus status from the catalog of TCR beta chain sequences. In a later analysis, V and J genes were assigned by comparing TCR nucleotide sequences against IMGT/GENE-DB human TR gene sequences. The TCRdist pipeline was used in a later analysis to assign CDR3 sequences and most-parsimonious VDJ recombination scenarios. In a later analysis, each TCR beta chain was defined by its CDR3 amino acid sequence together with its V-gene family, and reads lacking a unique V-gene family were excluded. In a later analysis, 500 to 650 highly shared, low-generation-probability nucleotide sequences were removed to address suspected cross-contamination and a sequencing artifact. For each public chain, a later analysis derived a clonal expansion index from normalized ranks of inferred template counts within each repertoire. Generation probabilities in a later analysis came from a VDJ recombination model fitted to out-of-frame rearrangements, and those results were checked against IGoR. In a later analysis, TCR-TCR, TCR-HLA and TCR-CMV co-occurrence was scored with hypergeometric tests, and a repertoire-size bias correction was applied to TCR pairs. In a later analysis, false discovery rates were estimated by permuting HLA or CMV assignments 20 times. In a later analysis, co-occurring TCRs were grouped using DBSCAN, and TCRdist sequence similarity was added for clustering within HLA-allele-positive subsets. Repertoires with fewer than 30,000 or more than 120,000 public chains were left out of co-occurrence clustering, as were five repertoires with anomalous nucleotide sharing. Sourced from immuneACCESS, this table was stored by TCRdb with only in-frame sequences that have V and J called. A share of the clones is absent; for the studies checked, an unresolved V gene accounts for under half, and the remainder has no known explanation. The V and J calls and clone size were taken over from that table, and D and trimming were inferred from the DNA. The table for this sample lists 200,000 to 250,000 clones; roughly 90% of them were counted only once. The top ten hold about 1% of the sample.

This TCR derives from a woman under 30 in good health and CMV-seronegative. The sequence is built from TRBV4-2 and TRBJ2-1, and TRBD2 may be the D gene, going by 5 matching bases. The specimen sequenced was PBMCs. The nucleotide sequence reads as follows: TGTGCCAGCAGCCAAGATGCTCCGGGAATACCTTGGAATGAGCAGTTCTTC. This encodes CASSQDAPGIPWNEQFF.